There are a few counts of the clone carrying this T cell receptor beta chain. Survey-level resolution applied to immunoSEQ assay v3.0. Measured with immunoSEQ multiplex PCR; TCRdb has only the in-frame clones, and not every one. The data hold under 20,000 clones, with 76% observed a single time. The sample comes from a study of long-term antiretroviral therapy in people with HIV. The CDR3 has 17 residues. The V gene lost 4 bases and the J gene lost 0 bases, with 17 bases spanning the gap. Germline values: CDR1 SGHRS, CDR2 YFSETQ. This TCR was recovered from a man aged 18 to 30 with HIV. The rearrangement links TRBV5-1 to TRBJ1-5; unclear D gene. Sequenced material: unsorted PBMCs, taken 0.5 years before starting antiretroviral therapy. CDR3 in DNA: TGCGCCAGCAGCCCGAACCCTACAGTAAATAGCAATCAGCCCCAGCATTTT. This gives the protein CASSPNPTVNSNQPQHF. Using reference TRBV5-1 and TRBJ1-5 for the parts outside the CDR3, the full variable domain is KAGVTQTPRYLIKTRGQQVTLSCSPISGHRSVSWYQQTPGQGLQFLFEYFSETQRNKGNFPGRFSGRQFSNSRSEMNVSTLELGDSALYLCASSPNPTVNSNQPQHFGDGTRLSIL.